This T cell receptor (beta chain) was recovered during a study of shared clonotypes between healthy human individuals. Broader study findings: Naive subsets tended to show greater estimated richness than memory subsets. What limited the represented genetic and exposure-history diversity was the small number of donors.

Assay: immunoSEQ multiplex PCR; the TCRdb copy retains only in-frame clones and omits some. The profile shows almost 700,000 clones, under 95% of them singletons. This CDR3 has 16 residues. With 4 bases removed from V and 0 bases from J, the gap between germline ends came to 14 bases. Germline CDR1 is PRHDT and CDR2 is FYEKMQ (reference sequence). Remarks on this clone: Its antigen is unidentified.

Terminally differentiated effector memory CD45RA+ cells were excluded by CCR7 positive selection of CD45RO-negative cells. The receptor was derived from a man aged 30 to 39 in good health. The chain joins TRBV13 to TRBJ2-3; D is unclear. The sequenced material came from naive CD8+ T cells sorted from blood. The DNA for the CDR3 is TGTGCCAGCAGCTCGACCTCTAGTACAAGCACAGATACGCAGTATTTT. Protein sequence: CASSSTSSTSTDTQYF.